These 29 T cell receptor beta chains share one sample of origin, sequenced in a study of T-cell reconstitution after alpha-beta-depleted transplantation in children. The TCRbeta library incorporated unique molecular identifiers. TCRdb reprocessed the PCR reads with MiXCR, giving one entry per CDR3 protein. In the table there are about 980,000 distinct CDR3 sequences, less than 30% of which are singletons. This sample comprised PBMCs, mostly from graft donor cells, obtained 360 days after TCRalphabeta/CD19-depleted stem cell transplant. These receptors were collected from a boy less than two years old who had a stem cell transplant for SCID, so the T cells may come from the graft donor.

This rearrangement joins TRBV6-1 to TRBJ2-2, with D unresolved. The CDR3 loop spans 11 amino acids. V was cut by 6 bases and J by 7 bases, with 6 bases left in between. Per germline, CDR1 MNHNS and CDR2 SASEGT. DNA for the CDR3: TGTGCCAGCAGGAGGAACGGGGAGCTGTTTTTT. Encoded protein: CASRRNGELFF.

This clonotype has only a few counts. The rearrangement links TRBV29-1 to TRBJ2-5; tentatively, D is TRBD1 or TRBD2 (6 bases each). From germline, CDR1 is SQVTM and CDR2 ANQGSEA. Trimming took 3 bases from V and 6 from J, leaving 14 bases between them. This CDR3 has 13 residues. CDR3 loop: CSVDRPGAKTQYF. The DNA of the CDR3 is TGCAGCGTTGACAGGCCGGGGGCGAAGACCCAGTACTTC.

This clonotype occurred a few times. In DNA, the CDR3 is TGCGCCAGCACCGCAGGGAATTATAATTCACCCCTCCACTTT. The encoded protein is CASTAGNYNSPLHF. This rearrangement joins TRBV10-2 to TRBJ1-6, with D perhaps matching TRBD1 (5 bases). Trimming took off 7 bases at V and 4 bases at J, with 11 bases between the two ends. There are 14 residues in the CDR3. Germline CDR1 is WSHSY and CDR2 is SAAADI.

The chain has TRBV20-1 and TRBJ1-6; D is perhaps TRBD1 (5 bases). The germline CDR1 and CDR2 sequences are DFQATT and SNEGSKA (reference sequence). The CDR3 loop spans 12 amino acids. The CDR3 sequence: CAPGLPSSPLHF. As DNA, the CDR3 is TGCGCCCCGGGACTGCCAAGTTCACCCCTCCACTTT.

The chain couples TRBV5-6 to TRBJ2-7, with D perhaps matching TRBD1 (6 bases). Looked up from germline, CDR1 is SGHDT and CDR2 is YYEEEE. The CDR3 has 14 residues. The V gene lost 2 bases and the J gene lost 1 base, with 10 bases spanning the gap. CDR3 bases: TGTGCCAGCAGCTTTGACGGGACATCCTACGAGCAGTACTTC. Translating it yields CASSFDGTSYEQYF.

V and J are TRBV20-1 and TRBJ2-1; D is ambiguous. Between the trimmed V and J ends, which lost 6 bases and 4 bases, there was a span of 7 bases. Germline CDR1 is DFQATT and CDR2 is SNEGSKA (reference sequence). This CDR3 region has 11 residues. CDR3 sequence: CSAPLYNEQFF. The DNA of the CDR3 is TGCAGTGCCCCTTTGTACAATGAGCAGTTCTTC.

The chain has TRBV28 and TRBJ1-2, with no clear D. Germline CDR1 is MDHEN and CDR2 is SYDVKM. V lost 7 bases, J lost 5 bases, and 23 bases lay in between. The CDR3 loop spans 16 amino acids. The CDR3 DNA follows: TGTGCCAGCACTATCCCCGGGGTGTCCCTTTCGTATGGCTACACCTTC. Protein: CASTIPGVSLSYGYTF.

This clonotype showed up just a few times. The V gene is TRBV10-3, the J gene TRBJ2-3; 8 bases align to TRBD1. Germline V gives CDR1 ENHRY, CDR2 SYGVKD. CDR3 length: 13 amino acids. Trimming removed 10 bases from V and 5 bases from J; junction bases left unmatched: 8. The CDR3 loop is CATADRVIDTQYF. For the CDR3, the DNA is TGTGCCACCGCGGACAGGGTTATAGATACGCAGTATTTT.

In its sample, this clonotype was seen a few times. The chain carries TRBV7-9 and TRBJ2-7; D is ambiguous. The CDR3 is 13 residues long. Trimming pared 3 bases from V and 1 base from J, leaving 7 bases between. Per the germline V gene, CDR1 is SEHNR and CDR2 is FQNEAQ (reference sequence). The CDR3 here is CASSFEESYEQYF. Here the CDR3 DNA reads TGTGCCAGCAGCTTTGAGGAGTCCTACGAGCAGTACTTC. Variable domain in full (rest from reference TRBV7-9 and TRBJ2-7): DTGVSQNPRHKITKRGQNVTFRCDPISEHNRLYWYRQTLGQGPEFLTYFQNEAQLEKSRLLSDRFSAERPKGSFSTLEIQRTEQGDSAMYLCASSFEESYEQYFGPGTRLTVT.

This clonotype was recorded a few times. This chain links TRBV6-2 or TRBV6-3 with TRBJ1-1, with D hard to call. Germline V gene sequence: CDR1 MNHEY, CDR2 SVGEGT. The CDR3 contains 13 residues. V was trimmed by 8 bases and J by 1 base, leaving 11 bases between them. The CDR3, as DNA: TGTGCCAGCTGGCAGACCGGGAACACTGAAGCTTTCTTT. Translated: CASWQTGNTEAFF.

This clonotype was seen only a few times. This chain connects TRBV7-2 to TRBJ2-1, with D perhaps matching TRBD2 (5 bases). Germline V lookup: CDR1 SGHTA, CDR2 FQGNSA. CDR3 length: 19 amino acids. Deletions cut 0 bases from V and 1 base from J, with 19 bases between. DNA for the CDR3: TGTGCCAGCAGCTTAGCGGGCCCTCCTAGCTTTAGGTCCTACAATGAGCAGTTCTTC. Translated, it gives CASSLAGPPSFRSYNEQFF.

Comment on this clonotype: Without the conserved terminal phenylalanine or tryptophan, this CDR3 likely stems from a read error. The chain employs TRBV20-1 and TRBJ1-1; D unresolved. Between the trimmed V and J ends, which lost 3 bases and 1 base, there was a span of 3 bases. CDR1 is DFQATT, CDR2 SNEGSKA, per germline (reference sequence). This CDR3 is 11 amino acids long. The CDR3 nucleotides are TGCAGTGCTAGTCAGAACACTGAAGCTTTCTGT. It codes for CSASQNTEAFC.

V and J are TRBV7-3 and TRBJ1-1; D gene uncertain. With 2 bases removed from V and 1 base from J, the gap between germline ends came to 11 bases. This CDR3 region has 15 residues. Germline V gene sequence: CDR1 SGHTA, CDR2 FQGTGA. This CDR3 is CASSLAVQRNTEAFF. The CDR3 region has the DNA TGTGCCAGCAGCTTAGCGGTCCAAAGGAACACTGAAGCTTTCTTT.

This rearrangement joins TRBV6-2 or TRBV6-3 to TRBJ2-1; tentatively, D is TRBD1 (6 bases). The CDR3 totals 14 residues. CDR1 MNHEY and CDR2 SVGEGT come from the germline V gene. Trimming cost V 6 bases and J 6 bases, with 15 bases left between them. CDR3 DNA sequence: TGTGCCAGCAGAGGGGGATCAAAGACCAATGAGCAGTTCTTC. This sequence encodes CASRGGSKTNEQFF.

This clonotype was found a few times. V is TRBV7-2 and J is TRBJ1-1; D gene ambiguous. CDR3 length: 13 residues. Trimming took 9 bases from V and 1 from J, leaving 12 bases between them. Germline CDR1 reads SGHTA; CDR2 reads FQGNSA. This CDR3 is CASSGGSNTEAFF. For the CDR3, the DNA is TGTGCCAGTTCCGGCGGATCGAACACTGAAGCTTTCTTT.

V and J are TRBV7-2 and TRBJ1-5; D might be TRBD1 (6 bases). This CDR3 comprises 14 residues. Germline CDR1 reads SGHTA; CDR2 reads FQGNSA. The V end lost 4 bases, the J end lost 16 bases, and 23 bases lay between the germline ends. CDR3: CASSSTVRDKIFHF. In DNA, the CDR3 is TGTGCCAGCAGCTCAACTGTCCGGGACAAGATTTTCCATTTT. Supplemented by reference TRBV7-2 and TRBJ1-5, the full variable domain reads GAGVSQSPSNKVTEKGKDVELRCDPISGHTALYWYRQSLGQGLEFLIYFQGNSAPDKSGLPSDRFSAERTGGSVSTLTIQRTQQEDSAVYLCASSSTVRDKIFHFGDGTRLSIL.

This clonotype was observed a few times. V usage is TRBV10-3 and J usage is TRBJ2-5; 11 positions match TRBD2. V gave up 0 bases and J gave up 1 base; unmatched junction bases: 1. The CDR3 sequence is 16 residues long. From germline, CDR1 is ENHRY and CDR2 SYGVKD. In DNA, the CDR3 is TGTGCCATCAGTGAGTCGCTAGCGGGGGGCCAAGAGACCCAGTACTTC. Its translation is CAISESLAGGQETQYF.

The V gene is TRBV20-1, the J gene TRBJ1-3; D perhaps matches TRBD1 (5 bases). This CDR3 comprises 14 residues. Germline values: CDR1 DFQATT, CDR2 SNEGSKA (reference sequence). V gave up 2 bases and J gave up 2 bases, with 10 bases separating them. The DNA of the CDR3 is TGCAGTGCTAGACAGGGCAGGGCTGGAAACACCATATATTTT. This sequence encodes CSARQGRAGNTIYF.

The table lists this clonotype with a few counts. V gene TRBV29-1 combines with J gene TRBJ2-2; no clear D. The germline CDR1 and CDR2 sequences are SQVTM and ANQGSEA. The CDR3 runs 12 residues. V was shortened by 4 bases and J by 5 bases, with 8 bases between the two germline ends. The CDR3 sequence: CSVGASTGELFF. CDR3 in DNA: TGCAGCGTTGGGGCCTCAACCGGGGAGCTGTTTTTT.

The genes are TRBV5-1 and TRBJ2-5; tentatively, D is TRBD1 (5 bases). The V end was cut by 0 bases, the J end by 4 bases, with 13 bases between. The CDR3 extends over 15 amino acids. Germline-derived CDR1 and CDR2 are SGHRS and YFSETQ. CDR3 amino acids: CASSLEGSLLETQYF. CDR3 sequence (DNA): TGCGCCAGCAGCTTGGAGGGGTCACTACTAGAGACCCAGTACTTC. Complete variable domain (other parts from reference TRBV5-1 and TRBJ2-5): KAGVTQTPRYLIKTRGQQVTLSCSPISGHRSVSWYQQTPGQGLQFLFEYFSETQRNKGNFPGRFSGRQFSNSRSEMNVSTLELGDSALYLCASSLEGSLLETQYFGPGTRLLVL.

A few counts support this clonotype. The chain employs TRBV4-3 and TRBJ2-7, with D unresolved. V shed 3 bases and J shed 0 bases, with 12 bases lying between them. Germline lookup yields CDR1 LGHNA and CDR2 YSLEER. The CDR3 is 15 residues long. The CDR3 nucleotides read TGCGCCAGCAGCCAGGGATTATATAGCTCCTACGAGCAGTACTTC. It yields the protein CASSQGLYSSYEQYF.

The chain uses TRBV7-2 and TRBJ2-3; D is possibly TRBD2 (5 bases). V lost 0 bases and J lost 1, with 14 bases in between. Germline V gene lookup returns CDR1 SGHTA and CDR2 FQGNSA. This CDR3 region has 17 residues. DNA for the CDR3: TGTGCCAGCAGCTTAGCGGCAACGGGGTGGGGCACAGATACGCAGTATTTT. Translated, it gives CASSLAATGWGTDTQYF. The full variable domain, its missing parts supplied by reference TRBV7-2 and TRBJ2-3, is GAGVSQSPSNKVTEKGKDVELRCDPISGHTALYWYRQSLGQGLEFLIYFQGNSAPDKSGLPSDRFSAERTGGSVSTLTIQRTQQEDSAVYLCASSLAATGWGTDTQYFGPGTRLTVL.

The chain combines TRBV7-6 with TRBJ2-5; no reliable D call. V gave up 9 bases and J gave up 0 bases, with 14 bases separating them. The CDR3 runs 14 residues. The germline V gene encodes CDR1 SGHVS and CDR2 FNYEAQ. The CDR3 DNA is TGTGCCAGTACAGAAGGGCTGCACCAAGAGACCCAGTACTTC. Translating gives CASTEGLHQETQYF.

V is TRBV20-1 and J is TRBJ2-1; D is uncertain. Germline CDR1 DFQATT, CDR2 SNEGSKA (reference sequence). This CDR3 contains 13 residues. With 0 bases removed from V and 1 base from J, the gap between germline ends came to 4 bases. DNA of the CDR3: TGCAGTGCTAGAGATACATCCTACAATGAGCAGTTCTTC. Its translation: CSARDTSYNEQFF.

A few counts support this clonotype. The rearrangement joins TRBV6-2 or TRBV6-3 to TRBJ2-1; 8 positions agree with TRBD2. The germline gives CDR1 MNHEY, CDR2 SVGEGT. Trimming removed 5 bases from V and 2 bases from J; junction bases left unmatched: 11. CDR3 length: 17 amino acids. CDR3 residues: CASSPSRGGPTYNEQFF. CDR3 nucleotides: TGTGCCAGCAGTCCATCCCGGGGGGGCCCCACCTACAATGAGCAGTTCTTC.

The gene calls are TRBV5-1 and TRBJ2-5; D is perhaps TRBD2 (6 bases). Trimming removed 6 bases at V and 5 bases at J, with 20 bases between. In germline, CDR1 is SGHRS, CDR2 YFSETQ. The CDR3 sequence is 15 residues long. The DNA of the CDR3 is TGCGCCAGCACCGCTGTAGGAGGAAGCGGGGAGACCCAGTACTTC. It specifies CASTAVGGSGETQYF.

The V gene is TRBV6-5, the J gene TRBJ2-4; D gene ambiguous. The V gene's germline CDR1 is MNHEY and CDR2 SVGAGI. This CDR3 contains 12 residues. V lost 4 bases, J lost 6 bases, and 7 bases lay in between. The CDR3 nucleotides read TGTGCCAGCAGTTCACCCCTAAACATTCAGTACTTC. Encoded protein: CASSSPLNIQYF.

There are a few counts of this clonotype. The V call is TRBV6-2 or TRBV6-3, the J call TRBJ2-5, with 9 bases lining up with TRBD1. CDR3 size: 16 residues. Germline loops: CDR1 MNHEY, CDR2 SVGEGT. Germline trimming cut 6 bases from V and 2 bases from J; bases unmatched to any gene: 10. CDR3 region: CASRHPGTGRQETQYF. The CDR3 DNA reads as TGTGCCAGCAGACACCCCGGGACAGGGCGTCAAGAGACCCAGTACTTC.

The J gene is TRBJ2-3, the V gene TRBV6-5, with D hard to call. Trimming took 2 bases from V and 3 from J, leaving 12 bases between them. From germline, CDR1 is MNHEY and CDR2 SVGAGI. The CDR3 has 15 residues. CDR3 loop: CASSYEVIRTDTQYF. Written as DNA, the CDR3 is TGTGCCAGCAGTTACGAAGTAATTAGGACAGATACGCAGTATTTT.